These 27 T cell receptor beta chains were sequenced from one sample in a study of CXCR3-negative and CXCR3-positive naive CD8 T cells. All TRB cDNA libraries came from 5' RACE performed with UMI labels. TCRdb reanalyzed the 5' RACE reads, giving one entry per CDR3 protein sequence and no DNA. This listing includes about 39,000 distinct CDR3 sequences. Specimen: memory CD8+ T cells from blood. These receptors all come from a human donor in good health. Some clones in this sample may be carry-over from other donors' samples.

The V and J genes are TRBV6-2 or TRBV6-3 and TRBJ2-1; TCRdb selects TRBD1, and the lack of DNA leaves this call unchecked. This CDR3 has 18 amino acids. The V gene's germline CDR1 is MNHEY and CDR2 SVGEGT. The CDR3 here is CASSYSNLEATLYNEQFF.

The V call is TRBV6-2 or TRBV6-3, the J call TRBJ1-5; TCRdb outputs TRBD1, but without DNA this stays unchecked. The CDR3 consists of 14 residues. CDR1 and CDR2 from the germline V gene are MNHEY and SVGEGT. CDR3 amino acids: CASIQGAGDQPQHF.

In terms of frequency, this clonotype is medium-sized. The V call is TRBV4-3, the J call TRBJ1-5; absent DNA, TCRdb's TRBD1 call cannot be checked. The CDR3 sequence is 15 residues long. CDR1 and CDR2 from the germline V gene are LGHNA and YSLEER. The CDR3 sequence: CASSQDWTLRQPQHF.

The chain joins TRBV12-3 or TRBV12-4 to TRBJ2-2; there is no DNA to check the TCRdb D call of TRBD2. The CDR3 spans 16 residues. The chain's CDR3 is CASSFRDSLSTGELFF.

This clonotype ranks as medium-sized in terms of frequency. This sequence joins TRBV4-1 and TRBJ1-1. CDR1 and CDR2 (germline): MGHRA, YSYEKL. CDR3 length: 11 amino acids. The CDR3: CASAGSQGAFF.

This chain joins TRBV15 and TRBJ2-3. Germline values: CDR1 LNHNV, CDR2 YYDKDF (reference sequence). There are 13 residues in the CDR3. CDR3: CATSRDTTDTQYF.

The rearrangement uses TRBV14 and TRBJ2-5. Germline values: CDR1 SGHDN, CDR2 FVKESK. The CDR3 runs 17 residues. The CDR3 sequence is CASSQAQLRPYQETQYF.

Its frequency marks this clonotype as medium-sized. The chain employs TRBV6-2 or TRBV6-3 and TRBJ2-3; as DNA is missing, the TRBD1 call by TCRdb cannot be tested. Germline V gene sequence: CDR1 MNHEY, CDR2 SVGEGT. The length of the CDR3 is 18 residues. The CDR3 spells CASSYSTTGGMSTDTQYF.

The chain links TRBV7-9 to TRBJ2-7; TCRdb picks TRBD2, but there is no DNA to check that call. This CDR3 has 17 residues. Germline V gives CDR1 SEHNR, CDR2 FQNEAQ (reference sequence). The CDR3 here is CASSPLAGETQSYEQYF. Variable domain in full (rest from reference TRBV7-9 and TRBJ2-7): DTGVSQNPRHKITKRGQNVTFRCDPISEHNRLYWYRQTLGQGPEFLTYFQNEAQLEKSRLLSDRFSAERPKGSFSTLEIQRTEQGDSAMYLCASSPLAGETQSYEQYFGPGTRLTVT.

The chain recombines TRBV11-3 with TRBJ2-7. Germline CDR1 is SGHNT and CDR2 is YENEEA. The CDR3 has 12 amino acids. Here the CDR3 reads CASSLSEYEQYF. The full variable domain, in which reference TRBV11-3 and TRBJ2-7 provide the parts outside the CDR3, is EAGVVQSPRYKIIEKKQPVAFWCNPISGHNTLYWYLQNLGQGPELLIRYENEEAVDDSQLPKDRFSAERLKGVDSTLKIQPAELGDSAVYLCASSLSEYEQYFGPGTRLTVT.

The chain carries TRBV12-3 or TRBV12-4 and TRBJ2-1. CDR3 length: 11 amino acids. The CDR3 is CASSSLNEQFF.

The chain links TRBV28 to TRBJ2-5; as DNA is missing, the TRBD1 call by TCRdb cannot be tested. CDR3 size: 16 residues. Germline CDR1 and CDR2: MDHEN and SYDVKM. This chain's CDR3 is CASSLSAPRPQETQYF. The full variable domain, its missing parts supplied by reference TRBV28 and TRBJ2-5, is DVKVTQSSRYLVKRTGEKVFLECVQDMDHENMFWYRQDPGLGLRLIYFSYDVKMKEKGDIPEGYSVSREKKERFSLILESASTNQTSMYLCASSLSAPRPQETQYFGPGTRLLVL.

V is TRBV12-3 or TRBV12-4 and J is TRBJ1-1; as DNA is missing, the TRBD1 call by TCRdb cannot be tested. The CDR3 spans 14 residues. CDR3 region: CASTPGQLNTEAFF.

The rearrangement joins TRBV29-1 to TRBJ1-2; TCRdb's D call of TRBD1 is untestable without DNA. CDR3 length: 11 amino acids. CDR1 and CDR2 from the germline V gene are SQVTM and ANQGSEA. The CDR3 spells CSVGAGTLYTF.

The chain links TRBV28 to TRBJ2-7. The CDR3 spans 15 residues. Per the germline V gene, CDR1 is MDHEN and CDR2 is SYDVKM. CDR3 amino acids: CASSLENKVGYEQYF.

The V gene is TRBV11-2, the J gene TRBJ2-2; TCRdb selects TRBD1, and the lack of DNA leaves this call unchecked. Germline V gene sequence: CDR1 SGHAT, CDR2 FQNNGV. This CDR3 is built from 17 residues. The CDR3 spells CASSLTNRGANTGELFF.

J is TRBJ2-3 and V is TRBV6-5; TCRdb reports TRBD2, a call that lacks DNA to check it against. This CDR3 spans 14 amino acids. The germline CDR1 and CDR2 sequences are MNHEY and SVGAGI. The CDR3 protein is CASSPPVSTDTQYF.

CDR3 sequence: CASSLVLAEFGEQYF. The V call is TRBV7-9, the J call TRBJ2-7; TCRdb picks TRBD2, but there is no DNA to check that call. This CDR3 is 15 amino acids long. Per germline, CDR1 SEHNR and CDR2 FQNEAQ (reference sequence).

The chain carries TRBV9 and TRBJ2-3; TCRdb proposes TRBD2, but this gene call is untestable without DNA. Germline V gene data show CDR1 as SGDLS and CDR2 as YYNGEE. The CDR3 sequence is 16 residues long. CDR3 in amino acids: CASSGTSGPEGDTQYF.

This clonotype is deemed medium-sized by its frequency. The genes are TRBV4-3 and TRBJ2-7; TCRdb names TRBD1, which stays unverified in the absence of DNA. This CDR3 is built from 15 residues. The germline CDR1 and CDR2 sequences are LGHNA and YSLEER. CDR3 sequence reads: CASSPAFAGSYEQYF.

The CDR3 sequence: CASSPGQGPTGELFF. The V gene is TRBV13, the J gene TRBJ2-2; TCRdb designates TRBD1, a call that cannot be tested without DNA. The V gene's germline CDR1 is PRHDT and CDR2 FYEKMQ (reference sequence). This CDR3 is 15 amino acids long. The full variable domain, with the rest looked up from reference TRBV13 and TRBJ2-2, is AAGVIQSPRHLIKEKRETATLKCYPIPRHDTVYWYQQGPGQDPQFLISFYEKMQSDKGSIPDRFSAQQFSDYHSELNMSSLELGDSALYFCASSPGQGPTGELFFGEGSRLTVL.

CDR3 region: CASSQGSRGGFDEQFF. The J gene is TRBJ2-1, the V gene TRBV4-2; without DNA, the TCRdb call of TRBD2 cannot be checked. CDR1 is LGHNA and CDR2 is YNFKEQ in the germline V gene. This CDR3 is built from 16 residues.

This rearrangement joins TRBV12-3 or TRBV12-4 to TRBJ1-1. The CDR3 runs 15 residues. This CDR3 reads CASSFSHLMNTEAFF.

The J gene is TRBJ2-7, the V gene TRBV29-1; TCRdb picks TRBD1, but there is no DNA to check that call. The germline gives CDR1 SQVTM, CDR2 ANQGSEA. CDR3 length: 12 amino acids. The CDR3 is CSVPLGGYEQYF.

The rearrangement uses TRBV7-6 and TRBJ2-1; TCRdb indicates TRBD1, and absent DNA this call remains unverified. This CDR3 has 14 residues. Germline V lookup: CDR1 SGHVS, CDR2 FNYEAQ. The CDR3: CASSLSPGFNEQFF.

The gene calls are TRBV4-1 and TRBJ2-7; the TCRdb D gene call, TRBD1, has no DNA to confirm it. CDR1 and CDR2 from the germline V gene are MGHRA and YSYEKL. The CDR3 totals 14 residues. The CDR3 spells CASSRTGDSYEQYF.

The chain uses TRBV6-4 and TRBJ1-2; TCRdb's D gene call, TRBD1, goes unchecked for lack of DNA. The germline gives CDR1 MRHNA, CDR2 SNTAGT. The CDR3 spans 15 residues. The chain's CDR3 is CASSPGPDPLYGYTF.